The T cell receptor (beta chain) described here comes from a study of radiation and T cells in renal cell carcinoma. The treatment denotes: 15 Gy SBRT to primary tumor, nephrectomy 4 weeks later. The CDR3 loop spans 14 amino acids. The ends were cut back, 4 bases at V and 2 bases at J, with 11 bases in the middle. Germline lookup yields CDR1 SEHNR and CDR2 FQNEAQ (reference sequence). Method: immunoSEQ multiplex PCR; TCRdb's copy keeps in-frame clones and lacks some. This table holds about 15,000 clones, 55% to 70% found once. Material: tumor tissue, obtained from a patient whose treatment included radiotherapy and nephrectomy. The rearrangement uses TRBV7-9 and TRBJ2-5; D not resolved. The TCR sequence derives from a woman in her seventies with renal cell carcinoma. CDR3 residues: CASSSPGSQETQYF. The CDR3 nucleotides are TGTGCCAGCAGCTCCCCGGGTAGTCAAGAGACCCAGTACTTC.